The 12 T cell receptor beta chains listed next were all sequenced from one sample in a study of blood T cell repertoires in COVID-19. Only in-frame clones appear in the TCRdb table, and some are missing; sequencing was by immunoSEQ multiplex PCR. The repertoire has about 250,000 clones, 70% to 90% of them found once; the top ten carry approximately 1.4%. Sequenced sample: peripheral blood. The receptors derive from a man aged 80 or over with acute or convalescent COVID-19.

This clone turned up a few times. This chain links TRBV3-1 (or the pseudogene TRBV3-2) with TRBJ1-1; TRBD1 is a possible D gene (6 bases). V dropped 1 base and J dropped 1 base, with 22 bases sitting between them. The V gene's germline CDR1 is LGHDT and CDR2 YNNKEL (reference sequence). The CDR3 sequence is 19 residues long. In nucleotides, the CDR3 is TGTGCCAGCAGCCAAGTCCGGAACCGGGCAGGGGTGGGGAACACTGAAGCTTTCTTT. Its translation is CASSQVRNRAGVGNTEAFF.

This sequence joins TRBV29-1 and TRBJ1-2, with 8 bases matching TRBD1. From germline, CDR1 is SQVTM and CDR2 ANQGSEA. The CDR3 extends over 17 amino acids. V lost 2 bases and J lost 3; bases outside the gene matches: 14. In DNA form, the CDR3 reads TGCAGCGTTGAAAGGAGGGGAGCAGGGGGCACCGACTATGGCTACACCTTC. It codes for CSVERRGAGGTDYGYTF.

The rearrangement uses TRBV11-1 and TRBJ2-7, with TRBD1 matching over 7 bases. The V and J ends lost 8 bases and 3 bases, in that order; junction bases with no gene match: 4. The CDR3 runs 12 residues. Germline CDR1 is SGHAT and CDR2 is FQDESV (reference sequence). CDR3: CASGTAGYEQYF. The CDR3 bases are TGTGCCAGCGGGACAGCAGGCTACGAGCAGTACTTC.

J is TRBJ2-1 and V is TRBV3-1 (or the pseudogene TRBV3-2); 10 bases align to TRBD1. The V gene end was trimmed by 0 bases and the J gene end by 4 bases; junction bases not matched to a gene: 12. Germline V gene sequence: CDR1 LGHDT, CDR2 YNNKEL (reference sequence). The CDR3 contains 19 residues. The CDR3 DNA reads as TGTGCCAGCAGCCAAGAGACAGGGGGCCCCGTCCAGTTATACAATGAGCAGTTCTTC. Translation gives CASSQETGGPVQLYNEQFF.

In nucleotides, the CDR3 is TGTGCCAGCAGCTTTGCGGACAGGGCGTCTGGAAACACCATATATTTT. Translated, it gives CASSFADRASGNTIYF. The rearrangement uses TRBV7-9 and TRBJ1-3, with 8 bases identical to TRBD1. The ends lost 3 bases at V and 1 base at J; junction bases unmatched: 5. CDR1 SEHNR and CDR2 FQNEAQ come from the germline V gene (reference sequence). The CDR3 has 16 amino acids.

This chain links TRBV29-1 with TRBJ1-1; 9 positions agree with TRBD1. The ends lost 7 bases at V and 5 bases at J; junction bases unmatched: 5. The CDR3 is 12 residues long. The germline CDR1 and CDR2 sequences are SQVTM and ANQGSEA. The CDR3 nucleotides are TGCAGCGGGGGGGACAGGGAGACTGAAGCTTTCTTT. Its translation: CSGGDRETEAFF.

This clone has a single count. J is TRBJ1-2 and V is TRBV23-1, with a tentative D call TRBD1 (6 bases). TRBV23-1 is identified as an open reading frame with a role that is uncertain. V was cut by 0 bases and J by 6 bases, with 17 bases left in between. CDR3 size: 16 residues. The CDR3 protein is CASSQSGAAGRDGYTF. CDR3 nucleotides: TGCGCCAGCAGTCAATCGGGGGCAGCTGGACGTGATGGCTACACCTTC.

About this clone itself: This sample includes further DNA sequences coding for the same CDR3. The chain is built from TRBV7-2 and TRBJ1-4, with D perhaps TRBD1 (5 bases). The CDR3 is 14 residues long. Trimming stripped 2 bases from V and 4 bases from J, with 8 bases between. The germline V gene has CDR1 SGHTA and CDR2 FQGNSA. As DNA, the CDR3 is TGTGCCAGCAGCTTATACAGGAGTAATGAAAAACTGTTTTTT. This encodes CASSLYRSNEKLFF.

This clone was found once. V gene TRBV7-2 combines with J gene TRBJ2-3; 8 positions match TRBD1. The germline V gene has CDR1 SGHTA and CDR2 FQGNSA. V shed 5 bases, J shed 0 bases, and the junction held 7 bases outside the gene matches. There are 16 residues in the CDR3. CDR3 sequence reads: CASSRSGTGSTDTQYF. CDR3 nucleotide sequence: TGTGCCAGCAGCCGTTCAGGGACAGGTAGCACAGATACGCAGTATTTT.

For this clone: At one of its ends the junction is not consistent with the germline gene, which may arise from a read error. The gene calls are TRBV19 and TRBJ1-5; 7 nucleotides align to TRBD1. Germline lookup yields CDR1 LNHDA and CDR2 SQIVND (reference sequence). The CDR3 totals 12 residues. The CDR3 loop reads CAGGTGNQPQHF. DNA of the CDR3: TGCGCGGGGGGGACAGGCAATCAGCCCCAGCATTTT.

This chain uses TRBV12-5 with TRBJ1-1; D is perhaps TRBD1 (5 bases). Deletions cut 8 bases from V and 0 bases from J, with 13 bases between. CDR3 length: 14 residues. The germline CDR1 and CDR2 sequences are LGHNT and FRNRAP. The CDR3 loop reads CASQGARMNTEAFF. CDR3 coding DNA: TGTGCTAGTCAAGGGGCGAGGATGAACACTGAAGCTTTCTTT.

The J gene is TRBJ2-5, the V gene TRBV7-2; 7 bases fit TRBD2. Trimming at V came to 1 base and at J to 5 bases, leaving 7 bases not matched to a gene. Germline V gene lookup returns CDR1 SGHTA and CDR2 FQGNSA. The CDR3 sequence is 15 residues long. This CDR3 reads CASSLGLGRGETQYF. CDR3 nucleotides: TGTGCCAGCAGCTTAGGGCTGGGGAGGGGCGAGACCCAGTACTTC.